This T cell receptor beta chain appears in the sequencing data of a study of T cells in Graves' hyperthyroidism and ophthalmopathy. Study-wide results and caveats: Researchers found most expanded thyroid clonotypes above 0.001 in blood as well.

In making diagnoses, clinical symptoms, serum thyroxine and TRAb, thyroid ultrasound and orbital computed tomography were all used. Before ophthalmopathy appeared, progressors gave blood at initial hyperthyroidism diagnosis. Amplification targeted TCR beta CDR3 regions from RNA transcripts. During a first-round RT-PCR of the TCR CDR3, the HTBI primer set was used. One entry per CDR3 protein, called by TCRdb with MiXCR from the multiplex PCR reads. The table records fewer than 300,000 distinct CDR3 sequences, roughly 15% of them present only once. Ten or more counts support this clonotype. Its antigen is as yet unknown. The source of this sequence is a woman in her forties or fifties with Graves' hyperthyroidism that later progressed to Graves' ophthalmopathy. Material for sequencing was blood.

The CDR3: CASSHGTSGRANEQFF. CDR3 coding DNA: TGTGCCAGCAGCCACGGGACTAGCGGGAGGGCCAATGAGCAGTTCTTC. The chain employs TRBV7-9 and TRBJ2-1, with 16 bases aligning to TRBD2. Germline V CDR1 and CDR2: SEHNR, FQNEAQ (reference sequence). This CDR3 comprises 16 residues. Trimming removed 5 bases from V and 6 bases from J; junction bases left unmatched: 4.